Presented here are 18 T cell receptor beta chains from one specimen sequenced in a study of blood T cell repertoires in COVID-19. Profiled with immunoSEQ multiplex PCR; TCRdb holds only in-frame clones, not every one. The sample records 200,000 to 250,000 clones, approximately 86% being singletons. Material for sequencing was peripheral blood. The receptor source for this set is a woman aged 25 to 39 who had recovered from COVID-19.

The gene calls are TRBV2 and TRBJ2-7; TRBD1 is a possible D gene (5 bases). The CDR3 totals 14 residues. Germline-derived CDR1 and CDR2 are SNHLY and FYNNEI. The germline V and J ends were trimmed by 6 bases and 0 bases, with 12 bases remaining between them. CDR3 DNA: TGTGCCAGCAGACTACAGGAGCACTCCTACGAGCAGTACTTC. This codes for CASRLQEHSYEQYF.

The chain has TRBV2 and TRBJ2-7; 10 bases are a match to TRBD2. With V trimmed by 7 bases and J by 3 bases, 15 bases remained unmatched. Germline values: CDR1 SNHLY, CDR2 FYNNEI. The CDR3 sequence is 17 residues long. In DNA form, the CDR3 reads TGTGCCAGCACCGAGACACAGACTAGCGGGTCGATCTACGAGCAGTACTTC. Translated: CASTETQTSGSIYEQYF.

The chain combines TRBV5-1 with TRBJ1-1; D call uncertain. The CDR3 sequence is 16 residues long. Between the trimmed V and J ends, which lost 3 bases and 1 base, there was a span of 16 bases. CDR1 is SGHRS, CDR2 YFSETQ, per germline. The CDR3 sequence is CASSSLVRDGNTEAFF. In DNA, the CDR3 is TGCGCCAGCAGCTCATTAGTCCGGGATGGGAACACTGAAGCTTTCTTT.

In this sample, this clone turned up once. The V gene is TRBV7-6, the J gene TRBJ1-4, with D tentatively TRBD1 (6 bases). V shed 4 bases and J shed 0 bases, with 18 bases lying between them. This CDR3 is built from 18 residues. Germline CDR1 reads SGHVS; CDR2 reads FNYEAQ. CDR3 residues: CASSSDSIPPSTNEKLFF. The CDR3 DNA sequence: TGTGCCAGCAGCTCGGACAGTATACCACCCTCAACTAATGAAAAACTGTTTTTT.

The J gene is TRBJ2-6, the V gene TRBV4-1; TRBD2 matches at 11 bases. Germline V gene data show CDR1 as MGHRA and CDR2 as YSYEKL. This CDR3 has 20 amino acids. The trim removed 1 base at V and 0 bases at J, leaving 8 bases unmatched. CDR3 DNA sequence: TGCGCCAGCAGCCAAGCTCTTAGCGGGGGGGTGAGCTCTGGGGCCAACGTCCTGACTTTC. Protein: CASSQALSGGVSSGANVLTF.

The chain recombines TRBV5-4 with TRBJ1-1; D unclear. There are 14 residues in the CDR3. Germline CDR1 is SGHNT and CDR2 is YYREEE (reference sequence). Trimming left V 0 bases short and J 3 bases short, with 9 bases between. The CDR3, as DNA: TGTGCCAGCAGCTTGGTAGGCAGGCACACTGAAGCTTTCTTT. It yields the protein CASSLVGRHTEAFF.

This clone is a singleton in its sample. This chain joins TRBV18 and TRBJ2-2; the D gene is possibly TRBD1 (5 bases). CDR1 KGHSH and CDR2 LQKENI come from the germline V gene. CDR3 length: 17 residues. Trimming stripped 1 base from V and 0 bases from J, with 12 bases between. The CDR3 is CASSPLLVGPNTGELFF. CDR3 sequence (DNA): TGTGCCAGCTCACCACTCTTAGTGGGGCCGAACACCGGGGAGCTGTTTTTT. Variable domain in full (rest from reference TRBV18 and TRBJ2-2): NAGVMQNPRHLVRRRGQEARLRCSPMKGHSHVYWYRQLPEEGLKFMVYLQKENIIDESGMPKERFSAEFPKEGPSILRIQQVVRGDSAAYFCASSPLLVGPNTGELFFGEGSRLTVL.

The chain has TRBV5-1 and TRBJ2-7; 8 nucleotides line up with TRBD1. The CDR3 spans 16 residues. Germline CDR1 SGHRS, CDR2 YFSETQ. V was pared by 0 bases and J by 2 bases, with 7 bases of the junction left unmatched. For the CDR3, the DNA is TGCGCCAGCAGCTTGGCCTCCGGGACAGGCGCCTACGAGCAGTACTTC. It yields the protein CASSLASGTGAYEQYF.

The V call is TRBV15, the J call TRBJ1-2; 7 nucleotides agree with TRBD1. The germline V gene encodes CDR1 LNHNV and CDR2 YYDKDF (reference sequence). The J segment lost 2 bases and the V segment lost 1 base, leaving 13 bases of the junction unmatched. The CDR3 covers 18 residues. In DNA form, the CDR3 reads TGTGCCACCAGCAGAGGACGAGACAGGGCGGATAGAAACTATGGCTACACCTTC. This codes for CATSRGRDRADRNYGYTF.

The V call is TRBV14, the J call TRBJ1-2, with 9 bases lining up with TRBD1. The germline V gene encodes CDR1 SGHDN and CDR2 FVKESK. The CDR3 has 14 residues. Unmatched junction bases numbered 2, after V lost 4 bases and J lost 2 bases. The CDR3 sequence: CASSRGQGNYGYTF. CDR3 nucleotides: TGTGCCAGCAGCCGGGGACAGGGCAACTATGGCTACACCTTC.

CDR3: CASSLGGRGAEVTQYF. CDR3 sequence (DNA): TGCGCCAGCAGCTTGGGAGGACGGGGGGCCGAGGTTACCCAGTACTTC. V gene TRBV5-1 combines with J gene TRBJ2-5; D might be TRBD2 (7 bases). The germline V gene has CDR1 SGHRS and CDR2 YFSETQ. The ends were cut back, 0 bases at V and 8 bases at J, with 20 bases in the middle. CDR3 length equals 16 residues.

This clone has a single count. DNA for the CDR3: TGTGCCAGCAGCCCAACCATTGGGACAGGGGATCCCTACGAGCAGTACTTC. It specifies CASSPTIGTGDPYEQYF. The J gene is TRBJ2-7, the V gene TRBV5-6; 10 positions match TRBD1. The CDR3 sequence is 17 residues long. The ends lost 4 bases at V and 2 bases at J; junction bases unmatched: 12. Germline V gene sequence: CDR1 SGHDT, CDR2 YYEEEE.

The CDR3 region has the DNA TGTGCCAGCAGCCCCTCGGACAGGTTCTATGGCTACACCTTC. Translated: CASSPSDRFYGYTF. The rearrangement links TRBV5-6 to TRBJ1-2; 7 bases match TRBD1. Germline V gene lookup returns CDR1 SGHDT and CDR2 YYEEEE. The V and J ends lost 4 bases and 4 bases, in that order; junction bases with no gene match: 7. The CDR3 runs 14 residues.

The rearrangement uses TRBV15 and TRBJ2-6; D remains ambiguous. Germline V lookup: CDR1 LNHNV, CDR2 YYDKDF (reference sequence). Trimming removed 0 bases at V and 0 bases at J, with 12 bases between. CDR3 length: 18 residues. CDR3 sequence (DNA): TGTGCCACCAGCAGAGAAGAAGTGGGCAACTCTGGGGCCAACGTCCTGACTTTC. Its translation: CATSREEVGNSGANVLTF.

The rearrangement uses TRBV6-5 and TRBJ1-2; TRBD1 might be the D (5 bases). V was clipped by 6 bases and J by 0 bases, with 11 bases between them. The CDR3 is made up of 14 amino acids. Per the germline V gene, CDR1 is MNHEY and CDR2 is SVGAGI. The CDR3 loop reads CASRTTAANYGYTF. The CDR3, as DNA: TGTGCCAGCAGAACGACAGCAGCTAACTATGGCTACACCTTC.

The chain joins TRBV4-1 to TRBJ1-6; no definite D call. V was clipped by 3 bases and J by 14 bases, with 14 bases between them. Germline CDR1 is MGHRA and CDR2 is YSYEKL. The CDR3 length is 13 residues. The CDR3 protein is CASSQSGESALHF. CDR3 DNA: TGCGCCAGCAGCCAGTCCGGGGAGTCGGCCCTCCACTTT.

The chain is built from TRBV10-2 and TRBJ2-7; D remains ambiguous. Between the trimmed V and J ends, which lost 2 bases and 7 bases, there was a span of 9 bases. This CDR3 region has 12 residues. The V gene's germline CDR1 is WSHSY and CDR2 SAAADI. The CDR3 DNA follows: TGCGCCAGCAGTGAGCCCCTGCGGGAGCAGTACTTC. Translation: CASSEPLREQYF.

The chain uses TRBV19 and TRBJ1-2, with 7 nucleotides matching TRBD1. V was pared by 6 bases and J by 5 bases, with 6 bases of the junction left unmatched. CDR1 is LNHDA, CDR2 SQIVND, per germline (reference sequence). The CDR3 runs to 13 residues. The CDR3 is CASRNTGEYGYTF. CDR3 sequence (DNA): TGTGCCAGTAGGAATACAGGGGAATATGGCTACACCTTC.